These T cell receptor beta chains were read from a single sample in a study of T cells in Graves' hyperthyroidism and ophthalmopathy. TCRdb re-derived calls from the multiplex PCR reads in MiXCR, one entry per CDR3 protein. This sample has approximately 500,000 distinct CDR3 sequences, with roughly 50% found just once. Sequenced material: peripheral blood or thyroid tissue (not recorded which). These receptors came from a woman aged 18-30 years with Graves' hyperthyroidism. Each CDR3 is given with its conserved first and last residue. D genes are given only for firm matches. Clone size is stated in some rows and not others, as once, few, many or a class when expanded.

len,v_gene,d_gene,j_gene,abundance,CDR3aa,CDR3nt
14,TRBV19,.,TRBJ2-3,.,CASAWSGTTDTQYF,TGTGCCAGTGCGTGGTCAGGGACCACAGATACGCAGTATTTT
15,TRBV10-3,.,TRBJ1-3,many,CAISDRGTSGNTIYF,TGTGCCATCAGTGACAGGGGTACTTCTGGAAACACCATATATTTT
19,TRBV15,.,TRBJ2-2,many,CATSRALLRTIRNTGELFF,TGTGCCACCAGCAGAGCTCTCCTACGGACAATCCGGAACACCGGGGAGCTGTTTTTT
14,TRBV7-2,TRBD1,TRBJ2-7,.,CASSVEGQAGEQYF,TGTGCCAGCAGCGTAGAGGGACAGGCTGGGGAGCAGTACTTC
13,TRBV28,.,TRBJ2-2,.,CASRPTTAGELFF,TGTGCCAGCAGGCCGACTACGGCCGGGGAGCTGTTTTTT
15,TRBV29-1,TRBD2,TRBJ2-5,.,CSQDRASSGQETQYF,TGCAGCCAAGATAGGGCGTCTAGCGGACAAGAGACCCAGTACTTC
11,TRBV7-9,.,TRBJ1-2,.,CASSWAVGYTF,TGTGCCAGCAGCTGGGCAGTCGGCTACACCTTC
17,TRBV4-1,TRBD1,TRBJ1-1,few,CASSQGPGTGMNTEAFF,TGCGCCAGCAGCCAAGGTCCCGGGACAGGGATGAACACTGAAGCTTTCTTT
15,TRBV11-2,.,TRBJ1-2,.,CASRKTAGPIYGYTF,TGTGCCAGCAGAAAAACAGCAGGGCCTATCTATGGCTACACCTTC
16,TRBV19,TRBD1,TRBJ1-4,many,CASIPRDRVVGEKLFF,TGTGCCAGTATCCCGCGGGACAGGGTGGTTGGCGAAAAACTGTTTTTT
14,TRBV7-6,.,TRBJ1-2,many,CASSLYPGNYGYTF,TGTGCCAGCAGCTTATACCCAGGGAACTATGGCTACACCTTC
14,TRBV20-1,TRBD2,TRBJ2-2,.,CSARGGGRGGELFF,TGCAGTGCTAGAGGCGGCGGGAGAGGTGGGGAGCTGTTTTTT
14,TRBV19,.,TRBJ2-5,many,CASSPGSPEETQYF,TGTGCCAGTAGTCCGGGAAGCCCCGAAGAGACCCAGTACTTC
13,TRBV7-2,.,TRBJ1-3,.,CASSVNPGNTIYF,TGTGCCAGCAGCGTTAACCCGGGTAACACCATATATTTT
15,TRBV7-3,.,TRBJ2-3,many,CASSLVGDVGDTQYF,TGTGCCAGCAGCTTAGTGGGAGACGTTGGAGATACGCAGTATTTT
13,TRBV2,.,TRBJ2-5,many,CASSAQGKETQYF,TGTGCCAGCAGTGCACAGGGCAAAGAGACCCAGTACTTC
17,TRBV4-1,.,TRBJ1-4,few,CASSQDNGPATNEKLFF,TGCGCCAGCAGCCAAGATAACGGACCAGCAACTAATGAAAAACTGTTTTTT
15,TRBV4-2,TRBD1,TRBJ2-7,.,CASSPTADRGDEQYF,TGTGCCAGCAGCCCAACCGCGGACAGGGGGGACGAGCAGTACTTC
13,TRBV10-3,.,TRBJ1-2,.,CAITGKAGAGYTF,TGTGCCATCACTGGGAAAGCAGGGGCCGGCTACACCTTC
14,TRBV24-1,.,TRBJ2-5,.,CATSDPTGLETQYF,TGTGCCACCAGTGATCCAACAGGGCTGGAGACCCAGTACTTC
15,TRBV20-1,.,TRBJ2-1,few,CSARDLGDYDNEQFF,TGCAGTGCTAGAGATCTAGGAGACTATGACAATGAGCAGTTCTTC
13,TRBV7-3,TRBD2,TRBJ2-7,.,CASTFGLAFEQYF,TGTGCCAGCACATTCGGACTAGCTTTCGAGCAGTACTTC